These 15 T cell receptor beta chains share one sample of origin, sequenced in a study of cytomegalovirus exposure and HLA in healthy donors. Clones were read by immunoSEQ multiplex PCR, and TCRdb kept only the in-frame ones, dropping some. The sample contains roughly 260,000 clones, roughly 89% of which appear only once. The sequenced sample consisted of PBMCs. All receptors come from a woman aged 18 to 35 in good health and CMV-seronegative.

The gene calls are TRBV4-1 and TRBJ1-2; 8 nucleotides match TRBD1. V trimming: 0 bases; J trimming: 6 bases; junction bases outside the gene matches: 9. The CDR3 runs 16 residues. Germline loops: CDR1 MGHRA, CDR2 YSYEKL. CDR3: CASSQDTRDRSNGYTF. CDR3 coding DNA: TGCGCCAGCAGCCAAGATACCCGGGACAGGTCTAATGGCTACACCTTC.

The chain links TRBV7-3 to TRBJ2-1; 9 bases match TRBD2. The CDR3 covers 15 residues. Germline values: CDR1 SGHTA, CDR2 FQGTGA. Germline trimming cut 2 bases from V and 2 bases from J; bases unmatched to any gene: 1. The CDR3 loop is CASSLGGGAYNEQFF. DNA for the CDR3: TGTGCCAGCAGCTTAGGCGGGGGGGCCTACAATGAGCAGTTCTTC.

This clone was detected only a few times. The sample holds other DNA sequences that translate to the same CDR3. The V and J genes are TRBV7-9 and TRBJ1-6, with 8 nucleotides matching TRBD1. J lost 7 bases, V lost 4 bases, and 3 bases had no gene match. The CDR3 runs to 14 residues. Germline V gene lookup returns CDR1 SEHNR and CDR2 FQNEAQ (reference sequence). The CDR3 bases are TGTGCCAGCAGCTCCGGACAGGGCAATTCACCCCTCCACTTT. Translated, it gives CASSSGQGNSPLHF.

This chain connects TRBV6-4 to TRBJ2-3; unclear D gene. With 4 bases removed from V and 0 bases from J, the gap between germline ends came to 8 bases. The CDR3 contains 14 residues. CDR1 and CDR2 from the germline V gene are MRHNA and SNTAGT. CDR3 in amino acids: CASSAGKSTDTQYF. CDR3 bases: TGTGCCAGCAGTGCAGGCAAGAGCACAGATACGCAGTATTTT.

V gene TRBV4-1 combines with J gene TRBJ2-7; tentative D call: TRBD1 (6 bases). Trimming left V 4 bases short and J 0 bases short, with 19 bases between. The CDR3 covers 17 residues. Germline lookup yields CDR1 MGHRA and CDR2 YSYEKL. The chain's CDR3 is CASSLGTQGLSSYEQYF. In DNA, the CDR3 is TGCGCCAGCAGCCTGGGGACACAGGGCCTAAGCTCCTACGAGCAGTACTTC.

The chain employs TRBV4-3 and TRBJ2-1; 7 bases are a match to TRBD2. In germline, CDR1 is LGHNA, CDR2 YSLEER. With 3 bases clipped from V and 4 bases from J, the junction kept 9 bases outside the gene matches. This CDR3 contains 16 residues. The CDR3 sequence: CASSQSTSSAYNEQFF. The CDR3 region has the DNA TGCGCCAGCAGCCAGTCGACTAGCTCAGCTTACAATGAGCAGTTCTTC.

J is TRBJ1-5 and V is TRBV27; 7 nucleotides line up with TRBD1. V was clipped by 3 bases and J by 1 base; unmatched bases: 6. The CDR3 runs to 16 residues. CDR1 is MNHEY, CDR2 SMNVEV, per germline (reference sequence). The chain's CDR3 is CASSLGTVGSNQPQHF. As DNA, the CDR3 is TGTGCCAGCAGTTTGGGGACAGTGGGAAGCAATCAGCCCCAGCATTTT.

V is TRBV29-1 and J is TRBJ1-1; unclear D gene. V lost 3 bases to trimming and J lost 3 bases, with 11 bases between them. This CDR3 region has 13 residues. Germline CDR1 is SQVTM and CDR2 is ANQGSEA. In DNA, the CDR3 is TGCAGCGTTGAGGGCCAAATGGACACTGAAGCTTTCTTT. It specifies CSVEGQMDTEAFF.

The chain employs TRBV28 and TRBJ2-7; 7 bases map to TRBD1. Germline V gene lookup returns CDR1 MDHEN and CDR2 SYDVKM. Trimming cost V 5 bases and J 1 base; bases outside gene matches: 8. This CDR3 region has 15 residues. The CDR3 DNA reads TGTGCCAGCAGTGCCCACCCGGGACAGTCCTACGAGCAGTACGTC. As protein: CASSAHPGQSYEQYV.

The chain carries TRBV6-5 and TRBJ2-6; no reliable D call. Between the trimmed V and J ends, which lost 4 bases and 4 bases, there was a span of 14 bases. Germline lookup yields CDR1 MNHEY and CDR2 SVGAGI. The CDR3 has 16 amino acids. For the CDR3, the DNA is TGTGCCAGCAGTTCCCTAGTCCGTACCGGGGCCAACGTCCTGACTTTC. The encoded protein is CASSSLVRTGANVLTF.

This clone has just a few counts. CDR3 protein: CASSIYLRSGNTIYF. CDR3 bases: TGTGCCAGTAGTATTTATCTACGCTCTGGAAACACCATATATTTT. This sequence joins TRBV19 and TRBJ1-3; D gene unclear. CDR1 and CDR2 (germline): LNHDA, SQIVND (reference sequence). Trimming stripped 3 bases from V and 0 bases from J, with 9 bases between. The CDR3 extends over 15 amino acids. Looking up the rest from reference TRBV19 and TRBJ1-3 gives the full variable domain: DGGITQSPKYLFRKEGQNVTLSCEQNLNHDAMYWYRQDPGQGLRLIYYSQIVNDFQKGDIAEGYSVSREKKESFPLTVTSAQKNPTAFYLCASSIYLRSGNTIYFGEGSWLTVV.

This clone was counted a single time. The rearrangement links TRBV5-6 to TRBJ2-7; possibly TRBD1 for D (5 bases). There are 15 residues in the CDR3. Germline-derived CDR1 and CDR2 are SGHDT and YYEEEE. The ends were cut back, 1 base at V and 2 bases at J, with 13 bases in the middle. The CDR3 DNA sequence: TGTGCCAGCAGCTTGAGGCCAGGGCAGACCTACGAGCAGTACTTC. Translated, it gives CASSLRPGQTYEQYF.

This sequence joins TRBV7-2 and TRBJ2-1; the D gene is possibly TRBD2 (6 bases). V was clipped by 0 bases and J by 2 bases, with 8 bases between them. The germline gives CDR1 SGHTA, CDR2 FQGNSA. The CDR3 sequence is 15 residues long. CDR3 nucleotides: TGTGCCAGCAGCTTAGCGGGGGGTGCCTACAATGAGCAGTTCTTC. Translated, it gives CASSLAGGAYNEQFF.

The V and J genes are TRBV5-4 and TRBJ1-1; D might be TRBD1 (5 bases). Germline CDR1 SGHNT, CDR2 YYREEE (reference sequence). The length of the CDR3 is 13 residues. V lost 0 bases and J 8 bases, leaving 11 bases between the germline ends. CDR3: CASSLAGGNEAFF. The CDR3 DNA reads TGTGCCAGCAGCTTGGCCGGGGGAAACGAAGCTTTCTTT.

The CDR3: CASSFNRETSHEAFF. The CDR3, as DNA: TGTGCCAGCAGCTTTAACCGTGAGACAAGTCATGAAGCTTTCTTT. This chain connects TRBV5-4 to TRBJ1-1; D unresolved. CDR3 length equals 15 residues. Germline loops: CDR1 SGHNT, CDR2 YYREEE (reference sequence). Trimming stripped 2 bases from V and 7 bases from J, with 18 bases between.